These 2 T cell receptor beta chains originate from one sample sequenced in a study of glioma-infiltrating T cells after dendritic cell vaccination. Generated by immunoSEQ multiplex PCR, the TCRdb table keeps only in-frame clones and is missing some. The table shows roughly 51,000 clones, with less than 90% occurring only once. The sequencing used blood, collected before dendritic cell vaccination. All receptors derive from a human donor with glioblastoma.

CDR3 DNA: TGTGCCAGCAGCTTGGACGGGAGCCCCGGGGAGCTGTTTTTT. Translating it yields CASSLDGSPGELFF. This chain links TRBV5-4 with TRBJ2-2, with D maybe TRBD2 (6 bases). Germline V lookup: CDR1 SGHNT, CDR2 YYREEE (reference sequence). The V end was cut by 0 bases, the J end by 6 bases, with 9 bases between. This CDR3 is 14 amino acids long.

In regard to this clone: The junction differs from germline at one of its ends, possibly a read error. The CDR3 sequence is CASKTSGTSHEQYF. DNA of the CDR3: TGTGCCAGCAAAACTAGCGGGACCTCCCACGAGCAGTACTTC. The V and J genes are TRBV7-2 and TRBJ2-7; 10 nucleotides line up with TRBD2. Germline CDR1 reads SGHTA; CDR2 reads FQGNSA. The CDR3 has 14 amino acids.